Listed here are 20 T cell receptor beta chains from one sample, sequenced in a study of Graves' ophthalmopathy and Graves' hyperthyroidism. Scientists amplified the TCR beta CDR3 regions from RNA transcripts. First-round RT-PCR used HTBI primers; second-round multiplex PCR followed. TCRdb processed the multiplex PCR reads anew with MiXCR; each CDR3 protein has one entry. In the table there are about 380,000 distinct CDR3 sequences, roughly 14% of which are singletons. Sequenced input: peripheral blood. These receptor sequences come from a woman under 30 with stable Graves' hyperthyroidism.

The chain combines TRBV9 with TRBJ2-6; tentatively, D is TRBD2 (5 bases). V lost 0 bases, J lost 2 bases, and 6 bases lay in between. This CDR3 spans 15 amino acids. The germline gives CDR1 SGDLS, CDR2 YYNGEE. In DNA form, the CDR3 reads TGTGCCAGCAGCGTAGGAGGGACTGGGGCCAACGTCCTGACTTTC. As protein: CASSVGGTGANVLTF.

This chain joins TRBV6-1 and TRBJ1-3; D is undetermined. Between the trimmed V and J ends, which lost 4 bases and 0 bases, there was a span of 16 bases. The CDR3 is 17 amino acids. Germline CDR1 reads MNHNS; CDR2 reads SASEGT. The CDR3 region has the DNA TGTGCCAGCAGTGTACGGGTCCTATCAAGCTCTGGAAACACCATATATTTT. Protein product: CASSVRVLSSSGNTIYF.

This clonotype was observed at least ten times. CDR3 loop: CASSLDRVAGELFF. Here the CDR3 DNA reads TGTGCCAGCAGCTTGGACAGGGTAGCCGGGGAGCTGTTTTTT. The J gene is TRBJ2-2, the V gene TRBV11-2; TRBD1 aligns across 8 bases. Germline V gene lookup returns CDR1 SGHAT and CDR2 FQNNGV. The junction had 3 bases not matched to a gene; V was cut back by 3 bases and J by 6 bases. The CDR3 is 14 residues long.

This clonotype was recorded a few times. Here the CDR3 DNA reads TGTGCCAGCAGCTTAGTCACGGCAGGCTACGAGCAGTACTTC. It specifies CASSLVTAGYEQYF. The chain employs TRBV11-3 and TRBJ2-7; D uncertain. Germline V CDR1 and CDR2: SGHNT, YENEEA. Trimming stripped 1 base from V and 3 bases from J, with 10 bases between. The CDR3 loop spans 14 amino acids.

This clonotype was counted many times. V is TRBV20-1 and J is TRBJ1-2; D is unresolved. CDR1 is DFQATT and CDR2 is SNEGSKA in the germline V gene (reference sequence). This CDR3 spans 14 amino acids. The CDR3 DNA reads TGCAGCGCGCTACTAGAGATAGCTAACTATGGCTACACCTTC. Protein product: CSALLEIANYGYTF.

V and J are TRBV6-2 or TRBV6-3 and TRBJ2-7; no reliable D call. Germline values: CDR1 MNHEY, CDR2 SVGEGT. V dropped 5 bases and J dropped 3 bases, with 11 bases sitting between them. CDR3 length: 13 residues. The CDR3 sequence: CASSRAMGYEQYF. CDR3 bases: TGTGCCAGCAGTAGGGCGATGGGCTACGAGCAGTACTTC.

This clonotype occurred many times. J is TRBJ1-2 and V is TRBV12-3 or TRBV12-4, with 7 bases fitting TRBD1. This CDR3 contains 11 residues. Unmatched junction bases numbered 3, after V lost 6 bases and J lost 8 bases. CDR3 in amino acids: CASRGTVGYTF. CDR3 sequence (DNA): TGTGCCAGCAGGGGGACAGTGGGCTACACCTTC.

This clonotype was counted at least ten times. This chain uses TRBV11-2 with TRBJ2-5, with D possibly being TRBD1 (5 bases). V was clipped by 4 bases and J by 5 bases, with 11 bases between them. Looked up from germline, CDR1 is SGHAT and CDR2 is FQNNGV. The CDR3 spans 13 residues. Written as DNA, the CDR3 is TGTGCCAGCAGCTCGACAGTGATGGAGACCCAGTACTTC. This sequence encodes CASSSTVMETQYF.

This clonotype was seen at least ten times. V usage is TRBV19 and J usage is TRBJ1-5, with D uncertain. Germline V gene lookup returns CDR1 LNHDA and CDR2 SQIVND (reference sequence). V was trimmed by 1 base and J by 3 bases, leaving 10 bases between them. CDR3 length: 15 amino acids. CDR3 sequence reads: CASSIVVGYNQPQHF. The CDR3 region has the DNA TGTGCCAGTAGTATAGTGGTGGGGTACAATCAGCCCCAGCATTTT.

This clonotype was seen a few times. The CDR3 coding sequence is TGTGCCAGCAGCCTCTCTAGGCACACCGGGGAGCTGTTTTTT. This sequence encodes CASSLSRHTGELFF. The chain carries TRBV7-2 and TRBJ2-2; the D is unclear. The germline CDR1 and CDR2 sequences are SGHTA and FQGNSA. Between the trimmed V and J ends, which lost 5 bases and 3 bases, there was a span of 10 bases. The CDR3 is made up of 14 amino acids.

This clonotype came up many times. J is TRBJ2-7 and V is TRBV6-5; TRBD1 might be the D (6 bases). The CDR3 spans 12 residues. CDR1 is MNHEY, CDR2 SVGAGI, per germline. V lost 7 bases, J lost 3 bases, and 10 bases lay in between. The CDR3 DNA is TGTGCCAGCACACGGACAGACTACGAGCAGTACTTC. The encoded protein is CASTRTDYEQYF.

This clonotype occurred many times. The J gene is TRBJ1-1, the V gene TRBV27; 8 bases align to TRBD1. CDR1 is MNHEY, CDR2 SMNVEV, per germline (reference sequence). J gave up 4 bases and V 8 bases, and 9 bases lay outside the gene matches. The CDR3 runs to 14 residues. The CDR3 loop reads CASGETGVATEAFF. For the CDR3, the DNA is TGTGCCAGCGGAGAGACAGGGGTTGCCACTGAAGCTTTCTTT.

There are many counts of this clonotype. This chain joins TRBV7-6 and TRBJ2-7, with a weak D call TRBD1 (5 bases). Trimming cost V 1 base and J 6 bases, with 13 bases left between them. The CDR3 is 14 amino acids. The germline V gene has CDR1 SGHVS and CDR2 FNYEAQ. CDR3 residues: CASSLGSGIGEQYF. DNA of the CDR3: TGTGCCAGCAGCTTAGGATCAGGGATCGGCGAGCAGTACTTC.

V usage is TRBV2 and J usage is TRBJ2-7; D remains unclear. Deletions cut 8 bases from V and 6 bases from J, with 8 bases between. The CDR3 spans 10 residues. Germline CDR1 reads SNHLY; CDR2 reads FYNNEI. CDR3 region: CASFQVEQYF. For the CDR3, the DNA is TGTGCCAGCTTTCAGGTCGAGCAGTACTTC. Together with reference TRBV2 and TRBJ2-7, the CDR3 gives the full variable domain: EPEVTQTPSHQVTQMGQEVILRCVPISNHLYFYWYRQILGQKVEFLVSFYNNEISEKSEIFDDQFSVERPDGSNFTLKIRSTKLEDSAMYFCASFQVEQYFGPGTRLTVT.

This clonotype occurred many times. The gene calls are TRBV6-2 or TRBV6-3 and TRBJ2-7; no definite D call. V lost 2 bases, J lost 0 bases, and 8 bases lay in between. Per the germline V gene, CDR1 is MNHEY and CDR2 is SVGEGT. This CDR3 is built from 14 residues. The DNA of the CDR3 is TGTGCCAGCAGTTACACCTCATTCTCCTACGAGCAGTACTTC. Protein product: CASSYTSFSYEQYF.

V gene TRBV7-9 combines with J gene TRBJ2-7, with 9 bases aligning to TRBD1. J lost 4 bases, V lost 5 bases, and 9 bases had no gene match. Germline V gives CDR1 SEHNR, CDR2 FQNEAQ (reference sequence). The CDR3 loop spans 15 amino acids. This chain's CDR3 is CASSPRTGDLYEQYF. CDR3 in DNA: TGTGCCAGCAGCCCCCGGACAGGGGACCTTTACGAGCAGTACTTC.

This clonotype has just one count. The chain is built from TRBV12-3 or TRBV12-4 and TRBJ1-2, with D perhaps TRBD1 (5 bases). This CDR3 region has 14 residues. With 3 bases removed from V and 7 bases from J, the gap between germline ends came to 15 bases. CDR3: CASSLDGHQGGYTF. The CDR3 nucleotides are TGTGCCAGCAGTTTGGATGGTCATCAGGGTGGCTACACCTTC.

The sample holds a few counts of this clonotype. This chain links TRBV20-1 with TRBJ1-2, with D unclear. Germline V lookup: CDR1 DFQATT, CDR2 SNEGSKA (reference sequence). The V gene lost 5 bases and the J gene lost 2 bases, with 15 bases spanning the gap. The CDR3 has 14 amino acids. CDR3 sequence (DNA): TGCAGTGCTCCTGGCCCCGGGTTCAACTATGGCTACACCTTC. Translated, it gives CSAPGPGFNYGYTF.

This clonotype was seen ten or more times. V gene TRBV11-2 combines with J gene TRBJ2-5; unclear D gene. Germline loops: CDR1 SGHAT, CDR2 FQNNGV. Trimming took off 1 base at V and 5 bases at J, with 11 bases between the two ends. The CDR3 is 14 residues long. The CDR3 reads CASSLGGSSETQYF. The DNA of the CDR3 is TGTGCCAGCAGCTTAGGTGGATCCAGCGAGACCCAGTACTTC.

The V and J genes are TRBV2 and TRBJ1-1; TRBD1 agrees at 7 bases. V was pared by 6 bases and J by 4 bases, with 5 bases of the junction left unmatched. The CDR3 contains 13 residues. Germline V lookup: CDR1 SNHLY, CDR2 FYNNEI. In DNA, the CDR3 is TGTGCCAGCAGCTACAGGGGAAGCACTGAAGCTTTCTTT. It encodes CASSYRGSTEAFF. The whole variable domain, remainder taken from reference TRBV2 and TRBJ1-1, is EPEVTQTPSHQVTQMGQEVILRCVPISNHLYFYWYRQILGQKVEFLVSFYNNEISEKSEIFDDQFSVERPDGSNFTLKIRSTKLEDSAMYFCASSYRGSTEAFFGQGTRLTVV.